A selection of T cell receptor beta chains follows, all from one sample in a study of cytomegalovirus exposure and HLA in healthy donors. The table came from immunoSEQ multiplex PCR; TCRdb's copy has only in-frame clones and leaves some out. Here the sample spans over 110,000 clones, 75% to 85% being singletons. The sample was PBMCs. The receptors derive from a man aged 40-49 years in good health and CMV-seronegative. Each CDR3 is given without its conserved first and last residue. Clone size is not always given. Where it is, it says once, few, many or a class for expanded clones.

abundance	v_gene	CDR3aa
.	TRBV19	ASSGAQSGNTIY
.	TRBV7-2	ASSLPDREETQY
.	TRBV27	ASSSTQARGNSYEQY
.	TRBV7-9	ASSYQGGHMNTEAF
.	TRBV9	ASSDSRGRLTEAF
.	TRBV28	ASHREYEQY
.	TRBV21-1	ASSKDPRAGNTIY
few	TRBV19	ASSNQGNQPQH
.	TRBV5-1	ASSFTGQTGELF
.	TRBV30	AWSPGQGLLWY
.	TRBV18	ASSPPQGSTGELF
few	TRBV5-4	ASSLMDSGSPLH
.	TRBV5-4	ASSSSGREARYGYT
once	TRBV10-3	AGGSYNEQF
.	TRBV28	ASSLLRNTGELF
.	TRBV21-1	AEGDRWSDQPQH
.	TRBV7-8	ASSRLRDSNQQF
.	TRBV15	ATSTQSADTQY
.	TRBV29-1	SVAPGNLYEQY
.	TRBV19	ASSTRQGPTDTQY
.	TRBV5-6	ASSLALGGVENIQY
.	TRBV5-4	ASSTRQGRGTDTQY
.	TRBV9	ASSGQGGETQY
.	TRBV27	ASTQVLTGDEQY
.	TRBV5-1	ASSEDRKTQY
.	TRBV6-4	ASRRDRNTEAF
.	TRBV5-1	ASSLFERSGSSYEQY
once	TRBV30	AWSVLEFGQGGYEQY
.	TRBV4-3	ASSQDGQGLGEKLF
once	TRBV11-3	ASSLAGTDTQY
.	TRBV11-3	ASSLACRDRGRETAYGYT
.	TRBV19	ASTGTGGGNEQF
.	TRBV19	ASSINLQGGNTEAF
.	TRBV27	ASGGSSYNEQF
.	TRBV30	AWSANRGQGYT
few	TRBV25-1	ASGGQGTEAF
.	TRBV9	ASSVGTANTGELF
.	TRBV19	ASSPPGALGSPLH
.	TRBV5-6	ASQMVRGIGNTIY
.	TRBV6-6	ASSYSSGGNYGYT
.	TRBV6-5	ASSYSLGGLGYEQY
.	TRBV2	ASSEVGEYEQY
.	TRBV7-6	ASSLRDSNTLH
.	TRBV9	ASSAGTSYGYT
.	TRBV5-6	ASSFRLGAWGANVLT
.	TRBV7-2	ASSLAGAAWF
.	TRBV7-9	ASSLAAGGPDTQY
.	TRBV2	ASSRDIEGVEKLF
.	TRBV7-6	ASSLAGTGGYEQY